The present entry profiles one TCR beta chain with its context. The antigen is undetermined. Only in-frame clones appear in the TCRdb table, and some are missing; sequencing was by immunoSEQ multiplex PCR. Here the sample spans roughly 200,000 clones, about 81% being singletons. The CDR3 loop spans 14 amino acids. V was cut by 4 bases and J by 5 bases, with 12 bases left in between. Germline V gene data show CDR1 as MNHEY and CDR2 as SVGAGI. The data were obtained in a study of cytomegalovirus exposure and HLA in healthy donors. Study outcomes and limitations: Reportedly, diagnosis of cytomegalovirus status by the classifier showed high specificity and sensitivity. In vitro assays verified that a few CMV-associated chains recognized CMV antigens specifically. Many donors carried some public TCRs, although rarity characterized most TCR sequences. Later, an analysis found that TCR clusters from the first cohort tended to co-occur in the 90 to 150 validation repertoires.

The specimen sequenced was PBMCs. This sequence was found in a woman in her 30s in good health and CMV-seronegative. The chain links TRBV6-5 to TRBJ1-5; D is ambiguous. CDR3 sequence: CASSSYSSDQPQHF. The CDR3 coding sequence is TGTGCCAGCAGTTCCTACTCATCGGATCAGCCCCAGCATTTT.